These 32 T cell receptor beta chains were all obtained from the same sample, sequenced in a study of blood T cell repertoires in COVID-19. Clones were read by immunoSEQ multiplex PCR, and TCRdb kept only the in-frame ones, dropping some. The sample includes 99,000 or so clones, approximately 85% of them seen just once. Sequencing was carried out using peripheral blood. The receptor set was obtained from a man over 45 with acute or convalescent COVID-19.

The V and J genes are TRBV7-9 and TRBJ1-4; D gene unclear. Germline loops: CDR1 SEHNR, CDR2 FQNEAQ (reference sequence). CDR3 length: 14 residues. The V end was cut by 5 bases, the J end by 5 bases, with 12 bases between. CDR3 residues: CASSPSGENEKLFF. CDR3 nucleotide sequence: TGTGCCAGCAGCCCCTCGGGAGAGAATGAAAAACTGTTTTTT.

The CDR3 coding sequence is TGTGCCAGCAGCTCTATATGGCGGGGGAACTATGGCTACACCTTC. It is translated as CASSSIWRGNYGYTF. This rearrangement joins TRBV11-2 to TRBJ1-2; tentatively, D is TRBD1 (5 bases). Trimming left V 4 bases short and J 2 bases short, with 14 bases between. CDR1 and CDR2 (germline): SGHAT, FQNNGV. CDR3 size: 15 residues.

The chain uses TRBV19 and TRBJ1-2, with 8 bases lining up with TRBD1. The V gene's germline CDR1 is LNHDA and CDR2 SQIVND (reference sequence). CDR3 length: 15 residues. V was pared by 5 bases and J by 4 bases, with 9 bases of the junction left unmatched. In DNA form, the CDR3 reads TGTGCCAGTAGTTTCAGGGGGCGCGGGTTCTATGGCTACACCTTC. Translation gives CASSFRGRGFYGYTF. The whole variable domain, remainder taken from reference TRBV19 and TRBJ1-2, is DGGITQSPKYLFRKEGQNVTLSCEQNLNHDAMYWYRQDPGQGLRLIYYSQIVNDFQKGDIAEGYSVSREKKESFPLTVTSAQKNPTAFYLCASSFRGRGFYGYTFGSGTRLTVV.

The V call is TRBV13, the J call TRBJ1-5, with D possibly being TRBD1 (5 bases). CDR1 and CDR2 from the germline V gene are PRHDT and FYEKMQ (reference sequence). The CDR3 extends over 14 amino acids. Trimming cost V 0 bases and J 4 bases, with 7 bases left between them. CDR3 bases: TGTGCCAGCAGCTTAGGGGGACTTAATCAGCCCCAGCATTTT. It translates to CASSLGGLNQPQHF. Complete variable domain (other parts from reference TRBV13 and TRBJ1-5): AAGVIQSPRHLIKEKRETATLKCYPIPRHDTVYWYQQGPGQDPQFLISFYEKMQSDKGSIPDRFSAQQFSDYHSELNMSSLELGDSALYFCASSLGGLNQPQHFGDGTRLSIL.

The V call is TRBV30, the J call TRBJ1-5; tentative D call: TRBD1 (5 bases). Germline V gene sequence: CDR1 GTSNPN, CDR2 SVGIG (reference sequence). Trimming removed 4 bases from V and 4 bases from J, with 11 bases in between. CDR3 length equals 13 residues. The CDR3 reads CAWNRTPNQPQHF. The CDR3 bases are TGTGCCTGGAATCGGACACCAAATCAGCCCCAGCATTTT. Supplemented by reference TRBV30 and TRBJ1-5, the full variable domain reads SQTIHQWPATLVQPVGSPLSLECTVEGTSNPNLYWYRQAAGRGLQLLFYSVGIGQISSEVPQNLSASRPQDRQFILSSKKLLLSDSGFYLCAWNRTPNQPQHFGDGTRLSIL.

V gene TRBV24-1 combines with J gene TRBJ1-6; 7 bases line up with TRBD1. Germline V CDR1 and CDR2: KGHDR, SFDVKD. V lost 9 bases, J lost 5 bases, and 3 bases stayed unmatched. The CDR3 is 13 amino acids. In DNA, the CDR3 is TGTGCCACCCAAGGACAGGATAATTCACCCCTCCACTTT. Translation gives CATQGQDNSPLHF.

This chain uses TRBV11-3 with TRBJ2-1; 7 bases are shared with TRBD2. Germline V lookup: CDR1 SGHNT, CDR2 YENEEA. The V gene end was trimmed by 4 bases and the J gene end by 9 bases; junction bases not matched to a gene: 6. This CDR3 comprises 13 residues. The CDR3 spells CASSSRGEGEQFF. CDR3 nucleotides: TGTGCCAGCAGCTCGCGAGGGGAGGGTGAGCAGTTCTTC. The entire variable domain, with the rest obtained from reference TRBV11-3 and TRBJ2-1, is as follows: EAGVVQSPRYKIIEKKQPVAFWCNPISGHNTLYWYLQNLGQGPELLIRYENEEAVDDSQLPKDRFSAERLKGVDSTLKIQPAELGDSAVYLCASSSRGEGEQFFGPGTRLTVL.

The chain carries TRBV18 and TRBJ1-1; 8 bases match TRBD1. The J segment lost 4 bases and the V segment lost 6 bases, leaving 7 bases of the junction unmatched. Germline V gene lookup returns CDR1 KGHSH and CDR2 LQKENI. CDR3 size: 14 residues. As DNA, the CDR3 is TGTGCCAGCTCTCCAGGGGGCCTCGGCACTGAAGCTTTCTTT. Amino acid sequence: CASSPGGLGTEAFF.

V usage is TRBV5-6 and J usage is TRBJ2-3; TRBD2 is a possible D gene (5 bases). With 4 bases removed from V and 5 bases from J, the gap between germline ends came to 8 bases. The CDR3 runs 12 residues. Germline CDR1 is SGHDT and CDR2 is YYEEEE. CDR3 bases: TGTGCCAGCAGCCTACTAGTAGATACGCAGTATTTT. The encoded protein is CASSLLVDTQYF.

This rearrangement joins TRBV10-1 to TRBJ2-2; 7 nucleotides align to TRBD1. This CDR3 is built from 18 residues. With V trimmed by 2 bases and J by 3 bases, 12 bases remained unmatched. Germline CDR1 and CDR2: WNHNN and SYGVQD (reference sequence). The CDR3 protein is CASSEDRLRGGDTGELFF. CDR3 bases: TGCGCCAGCAGTGAGGACCGCTTGAGAGGGGGCGACACCGGGGAGCTGTTTTTT.

The chain joins TRBV11-1 to TRBJ1-6, with D hard to call. V was trimmed by 4 bases and J by 4 bases, leaving 11 bases between them. This CDR3 is 15 amino acids long. Germline assignment: CDR1 SGHAT and CDR2 FQDESV (reference sequence). CDR3 residues: CASSSHGLYNSPLHF. CDR3 nucleotides: TGTGCCAGCAGCTCCCATGGACTTTATAATTCACCCCTCCACTTT.

The chain joins TRBV29-1 to TRBJ2-1; 11 nucleotides line up with TRBD2. The CDR3 has 16 residues. V lost 0 bases to trimming and J lost 4 bases; unmatched junction nucleotides: 5. Per germline, CDR1 SQVTM and CDR2 ANQGSEA. DNA of the CDR3: TGCAGCGTTGAAGAGAGATTAGCGGGGGGGTACAATGAGCAGTTCTTC. Translating it yields CSVEERLAGGYNEQFF.

This chain joins TRBV28 and TRBJ2-1; D gene unclear. Looked up from germline, CDR1 is MDHEN and CDR2 is SYDVKM. V shed 1 base and J shed 4 bases, with 5 bases lying between them. This CDR3 has 13 residues. CDR3 sequence: CASSLFRYNEQFF. DNA of the CDR3: TGTGCCAGCAGTTTATTTCGGTACAATGAGCAGTTCTTC.

The genes are TRBV6-5 and TRBJ2-2; no reliable D call. The CDR3 contains 14 residues. The germline V and J ends were trimmed by 4 bases and 9 bases, with 15 bases remaining between them. CDR1 and CDR2 (germline): MNHEY, SVGAGI. The CDR3 loop reads CASSLPTASWELFF. The CDR3 coding sequence is TGTGCCAGCAGTTTGCCAACCGCGAGTTGGGAGCTGTTTTTT.

The rearrangement joins TRBV7-8 to TRBJ2-7; TRBD1 might be the D (6 bases). The CDR3 runs 14 residues. CDR1 and CDR2 (germline): SGHVS, FQNEAQ. The ends were cut back, 0 bases at V and 6 bases at J, with 12 bases in the middle. The CDR3 bases are TGTGCCAGCAGCTTAGCAGGGGGACGGATCGAGCAGTACTTC. Its translation: CASSLAGGRIEQYF. Full variable domain (remainder filled in from reference TRBV7-8 and TRBJ2-7): GAGVSQSPRYKVAKRGQDVALRCDPISGHVSLFWYQQALGQGPEFLTYFQNEAQLDKSGLPSDRFFAERPEGSVSTLKIQRTQQEDSAVYLCASSLAGGRIEQYFGPGTRLTVT.

This clone was counted only a few times. The chain uses TRBV5-4 and TRBJ2-7; 11 bases are shared with TRBD2. This CDR3 region has 12 residues. V lost 8 bases, J lost 4 bases, and 2 bases stayed unmatched. Looked up from germline, CDR1 is SGHNT and CDR2 is YYREEE (reference sequence). The CDR3 DNA is TGTGCCAGTACTAGCGGGAGTTACGAGCAGTACTTC. Translating gives CASTSGSYEQYF. Using reference TRBV5-4 and TRBJ2-7 for the parts outside the CDR3, the full variable domain is ETGVTQSPTHLIKTRGQQVTLRCSSQSGHNTVSWYQQALGQGPQFIFQYYREEENGRGNFPPRFSGLQFPNYSSELNVNALELDDSALYLCASTSGSYEQYFGPGTRLTVT.

The gene calls are TRBV10-3 and TRBJ2-7, with 9 bases lining up with TRBD1. Germline-derived CDR1 and CDR2 are ENHRY and SYGVKD. The CDR3 spans 15 residues. The ends lost 3 bases at V and 3 bases at J; junction bases unmatched: 6. Here the CDR3 DNA reads TGTGCCATCAGTGACCCACAGGGGGCGGTCTACGAGCAGTACTTC. Translating it yields CAISDPQGAVYEQYF.

The chain combines TRBV6-5 with TRBJ2-3; 8 positions agree with TRBD2. V lost 2 bases and J lost 2; bases outside the gene matches: 3. Germline V gene lookup returns CDR1 MNHEY and CDR2 SVGAGI. The CDR3 runs 15 residues. CDR3 in amino acids: CASSYSGSFTDTQYF. The CDR3 DNA follows: TGTGCCAGCAGTTACAGCGGGAGCTTCACAGATACGCAGTATTTT.

This rearrangement joins TRBV6-4 to TRBJ2-5; TRBD1 matches 8 bases. Per the germline V gene, CDR1 is MRHNA and CDR2 is SNTAGT. This CDR3 comprises 17 residues. Unmatched junction bases numbered 18, after V lost 7 bases and J lost 5 bases. CDR3 sequence (DNA): TGTGCCAGCACAGGTGTATGTAGGACAGGGAGTTCGGAGACCCAGTACTTC. Amino acid sequence: CASTGVCRTGSSETQYF.

The chain carries TRBV4-2 and TRBJ1-6, with D perhaps TRBD1 (5 bases). CDR3 size: 16 residues. Germline-derived CDR1 and CDR2 are LGHNA and YNFKEQ. V was clipped by 1 base and J by 9 bases, with 16 bases between them. The CDR3 here is CASSQGLTAISSPLHF. DNA of the CDR3: TGTGCCAGCAGCCAAGGTCTGACAGCGATAAGTTCACCCCTCCACTTT.

The rearrangement uses TRBV2 and TRBJ2-1, with D possibly TRBD1 on 5 matching bases. The CDR3 runs 11 residues. Trimming left V 10 bases short and J 10 bases short, with 14 bases between. Germline V lookup: CDR1 SNHLY, CDR2 FYNNEI. Here the CDR3 DNA reads TGTGCCACTCAGGGCTCAGGGGAGCAGTTCTTC. Its protein product is CATQGSGEQFF.

The chain links TRBV27 to TRBJ2-4; TRBD1 might be the D (6 bases). Between the trimmed V and J ends, which lost 1 base and 0 bases, there was a span of 10 bases. The CDR3 length is 16 residues. Germline V gene data show CDR1 as MNHEY and CDR2 as SMNVEV (reference sequence). CDR3 bases: TGTGCCAGCAGTTTATTAGGACAGATAGCCAAAAACATTCAGTACTTC. Its translation: CASSLLGQIAKNIQYF.

The rearrangement links TRBV4-1 to TRBJ2-5; possible D gene TRBD2, 7 bases. CDR3 length: 16 residues. V lost 4 bases and J 5 bases, leaving 20 bases between the germline ends. Per the germline V gene, CDR1 is MGHRA and CDR2 is YSYEKL. In nucleotides, the CDR3 is TGCGCCAGCAGCCCACGTGGAGAGGCGGGGGCCGAGACCCAGTACTTC. Encoded protein: CASSPRGEAGAETQYF.

The chain carries TRBV10-3 and TRBJ2-2; 8 bases map to TRBD2. CDR1 and CDR2 from the germline V gene are ENHRY and SYGVKD. CDR3 length equals 13 residues. The ends lost 9 bases at V and 7 bases at J; junction bases unmatched: 7. The CDR3 region is CAIQRERVGELFF. For the CDR3, the DNA is TGTGCCATTCAGCGGGAGAGGGTCGGGGAGCTGTTTTTT.

This clone has only a few counts. This chain uses TRBV5-4 with TRBJ1-5; D uncertain. The CDR3 has 13 amino acids. Germline-derived CDR1 and CDR2 are SGHNT and YYREEE (reference sequence). V lost 3 bases and J lost 5, with 9 bases in between. As DNA, the CDR3 is TGTGCCAGCAGCTGGGAGGTCGATCAGCCCCAGCATTTT. Its translation: CASSWEVDQPQHF.

J is TRBJ1-2 and V is TRBV28; D gene unclear. This CDR3 is 14 amino acids long. V was shortened by 3 bases and J by 0 bases, with 8 bases between the two germline ends. In germline, CDR1 is MDHEN, CDR2 SYDVKM. Written as DNA, the CDR3 is TGTGCCAGCAGTTTTCAGATTTCTAACTATGGCTACACCTTC. Its translation is CASSFQISNYGYTF.

The chain has TRBV7-9 and TRBJ1-6, with 11 bases fitting TRBD1. This CDR3 is built from 16 residues. V shed 1 base, J shed 10 bases, and the junction held 6 bases outside the gene matches. CDR1 is SEHNR and CDR2 is FQNEAQ in the germline V gene (reference sequence). CDR3 protein: CASSLVGQGVGSPLHF. Here the CDR3 DNA reads TGTGCCAGCAGCTTAGTGGGACAGGGGGTGGGATCACCCCTCCACTTT.

V and J are TRBV6-5 and TRBJ1-1, with D unresolved. Trimming shortened V by 2 bases and J by 1 base, and 8 bases separated the two germline ends. Germline CDR1 is MNHEY and CDR2 is SVGAGI. This CDR3 is built from 14 residues. For the CDR3, the DNA is TGTGCCAGCAGTTACGCACAAGAGAACACTGAAGCTTTCTTT. Its translation: CASSYAQENTEAFF.

This chain connects TRBV20-1 to TRBJ1-2; 8 positions agree with TRBD1. This CDR3 is 11 amino acids long. V was clipped by 5 bases and J by 6 bases; unmatched bases: 2. Germline lookup yields CDR1 DFQATT and CDR2 SNEGSKA (reference sequence). The CDR3 bases are TGCAGTGCTCAGACAGGGGATGGCTACACCTTC. It codes for CSAQTGDGYTF.

The chain is built from TRBV19 and TRBJ2-2, with 7 positions matching TRBD1. The CDR3 extends over 15 amino acids. The V gene's germline CDR1 is LNHDA and CDR2 SQIVND (reference sequence). After removal of 6 bases from V and 1 base from J, the junction contained 5 bases not matched to a gene. CDR3 bases: TGTGCCAGTAGCCACGGACAGGAGAACACCGGGGAGCTGTTTTTT. Translation gives CASSHGQENTGELFF.

This chain links TRBV5-1 with TRBJ2-6; a possible D gene is TRBD1 (5 bases). Germline CDR1 reads SGHRS; CDR2 reads YFSETQ. The V end was cut by 3 bases, the J end by 2 bases, with 9 bases between. The CDR3 runs to 15 residues. The CDR3 loop reads CASSSRVAGANVLTF. Written as DNA, the CDR3 is TGCGCCAGCAGCTCCAGGGTAGCTGGGGCCAACGTCCTGACTTTC.

Note on this clone: The junction and the germline gene differ at one end; a read error may be behind it. The rearrangement links TRBV28 to TRBJ1-2; D unresolved. The CDR3 contains 13 residues. CDR1 is MDHEN, CDR2 SYDVKM, per germline. CDR3 loop: CASSLSLNFHASF. The CDR3 nucleotides are TGTGCCAGCAGTTTGTCCCTTAACTTTCATGCATCCTTC.